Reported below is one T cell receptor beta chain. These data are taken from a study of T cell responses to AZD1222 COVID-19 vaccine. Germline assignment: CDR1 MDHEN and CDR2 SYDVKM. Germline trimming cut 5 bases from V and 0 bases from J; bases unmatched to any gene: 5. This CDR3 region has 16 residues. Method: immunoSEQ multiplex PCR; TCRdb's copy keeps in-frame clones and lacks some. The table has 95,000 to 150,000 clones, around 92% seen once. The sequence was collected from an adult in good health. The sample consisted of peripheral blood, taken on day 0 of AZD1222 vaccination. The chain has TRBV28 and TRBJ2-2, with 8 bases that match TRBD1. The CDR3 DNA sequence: TGTGCCAGCAGTCCCTGGGACAGGTCGAACACCGGGGAGCTGTTTTTT. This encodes CASSPWDRSNTGELFF.